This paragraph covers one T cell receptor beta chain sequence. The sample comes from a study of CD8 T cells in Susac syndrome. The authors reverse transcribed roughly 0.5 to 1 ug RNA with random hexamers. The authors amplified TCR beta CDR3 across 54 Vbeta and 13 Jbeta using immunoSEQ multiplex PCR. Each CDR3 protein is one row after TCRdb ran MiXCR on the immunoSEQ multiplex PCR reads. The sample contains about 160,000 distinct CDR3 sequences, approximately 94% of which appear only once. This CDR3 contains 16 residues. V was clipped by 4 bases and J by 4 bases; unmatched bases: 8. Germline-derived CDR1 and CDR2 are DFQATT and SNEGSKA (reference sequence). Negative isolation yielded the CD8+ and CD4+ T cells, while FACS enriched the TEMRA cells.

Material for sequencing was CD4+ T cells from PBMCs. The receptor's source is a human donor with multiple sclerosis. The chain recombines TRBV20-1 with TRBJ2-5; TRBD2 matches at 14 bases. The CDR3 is CSAKGTSGSLRETQYF. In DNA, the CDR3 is TGCAGTGCTAAAGGGACTAGCGGGAGTTTAAGAGAGACCCAGTACTTC.